The T cell receptor (beta chain) under discussion was sequenced for a study of blood T cell repertoires in COVID-19. Study in general: Researchers got acute and convalescent COVID-19 samples from the United States, Italy and Spain. PBMCs, B-cell-depleted T cells, or T cells provided the cDNA or gDNA that made up the material.

From germline, CDR1 is KGHDR and CDR2 SFDVKD. The CDR3 is 9 residues long, ends included. About this clone itself: Given the absence of the conserved phenylalanine or tryptophan at the CDR3 end, a read error is likely. The limits of the CDR3 on the DNA are not certain, so only TCRdb's listed CDR3 is given.

The method was immunoSEQ multiplex PCR; TCRdb's version includes in-frame clones alone and lacks a portion of them. The table shows over 250,000 clones, with around 89% occurring only once. The specimen sequenced was peripheral blood. V usage is TRBV24-1 and J usage is TRBJ1-1; the D call in the table, TRBD1, was not verified against the DNA. The origin of this receptor is a woman aged 55-70 years with acute or convalescent COVID-19. The CDR3 sequence is CATSVIGAV.